This TCR beta chain was sequenced in a study of blood T cell repertoires in COVID-19. Study at large: Spain, Italy and the United States supplied samples that represented acute and convalescent COVID-19. In each case, the material was cDNA or gDNA derived from T cells, B-cell-depleted T cells, or PBMCs.

The authors' processing: Quantification of nucleated cells was approximated via reference gene primer amplification. Only in-frame clones appear in the TCRdb table, and some are missing; sequencing was by immunoSEQ multiplex PCR. V, J and clone size are taken as reported in that table, and D and trimming were inferred from the DNA itself. The sample lists 110,000 or so clones, roughly nine tenths occurring once. This CDR3 region has 13 residues. The ends were cut back, 0 bases at V and 8 bases at J, with 10 bases in the middle. The TCR comes from a man aged 65 to 79 who had recovered from COVID-19. This chain joins TRBV12-3 or TRBV12-4 and TRBJ1-2; D is uncertain. Sequenced material: peripheral blood. The CDR3 loop is CASSLAGVRGYTF. The CDR3 DNA sequence: TGTGCCAGCAGTTTAGCCGGGGTCCGGGGCTACACCTTC.